The T cell receptor beta chain described here comes from a study of CD8 T cells in Susac syndrome. The CDR3 length is 13 residues. Germline lookup yields CDR1 DFQATT and CDR2 SNEGSKA (reference sequence). The V end lost 5 bases, the J end lost 3 bases, and 10 bases lay between the germline ends. On this clonotype: The antigen is undetermined.

Random hexamers primed reverse transcription of about 0.5 to 1 ug RNA. Coverage of TCR beta CDR3 amplification by immunoSEQ multiplex PCR extended to 54 Vbeta and 13 Jbeta. From the immunoSEQ multiplex PCR reads, TCRdb called clonotypes with MiXCR, one entry per CDR3 protein. Of 95,000 to 150,000 distinct CDR3 sequences listed, nearly 96% are singletons. Study-wide points: CD4+ T cell repertoires in Susac syndrome lacked clonal expansion.

Sequencing of TCR beta was undertaken in CD8+ and CD4+ T cells derived from blood. Both CD4+ and CD8+ T cells were negatively isolated, and TEMRA cells underwent FACS enrichment. The clonotype was recovered from a human donor with Susac syndrome. This chain links TRBV20-1 with TRBJ2-2; D may be TRBD1 or TRBD2 (5 bases each). Sequencing was carried out using CD4+ T cells from PBMCs. The DNA for the CDR3 is TGCAGTGCTCCCGGGACCCACACCGGGGAGCTGTTTTTT. It encodes CSAPGTHTGELFF.